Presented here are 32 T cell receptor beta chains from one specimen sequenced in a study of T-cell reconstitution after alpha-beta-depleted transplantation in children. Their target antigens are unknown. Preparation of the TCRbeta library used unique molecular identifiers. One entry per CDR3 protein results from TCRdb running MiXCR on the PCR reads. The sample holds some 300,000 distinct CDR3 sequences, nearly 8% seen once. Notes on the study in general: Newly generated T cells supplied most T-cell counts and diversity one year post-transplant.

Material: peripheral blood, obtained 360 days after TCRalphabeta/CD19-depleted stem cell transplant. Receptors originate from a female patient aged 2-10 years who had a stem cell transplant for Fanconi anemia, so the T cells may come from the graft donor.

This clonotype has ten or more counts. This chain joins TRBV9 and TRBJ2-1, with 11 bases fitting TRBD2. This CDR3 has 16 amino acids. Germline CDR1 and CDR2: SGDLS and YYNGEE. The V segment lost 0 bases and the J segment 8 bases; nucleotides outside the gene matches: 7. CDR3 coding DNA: TGTGCCAGCAGCGTAGTTGTACTAGCGGGAGTGGATGAGCAGTTCTTC. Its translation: CASSVVVLAGVDEQFF.

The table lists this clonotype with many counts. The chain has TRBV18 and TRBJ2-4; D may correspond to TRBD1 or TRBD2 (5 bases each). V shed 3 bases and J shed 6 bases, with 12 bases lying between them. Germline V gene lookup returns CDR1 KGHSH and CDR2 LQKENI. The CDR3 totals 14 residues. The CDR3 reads CASSPAPGPNIQYF. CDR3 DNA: TGTGCCAGCTCACCTGCCCCGGGACCAAACATTCAGTACTTC.

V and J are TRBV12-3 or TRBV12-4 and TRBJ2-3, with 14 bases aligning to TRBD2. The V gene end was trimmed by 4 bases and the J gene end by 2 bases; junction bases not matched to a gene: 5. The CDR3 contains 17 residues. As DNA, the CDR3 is TGTGCCAGCAGTTCCGGGACTAGCGGGGGCATCACAGATACGCAGTATTTT. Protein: CASSSGTSGGITDTQYF.

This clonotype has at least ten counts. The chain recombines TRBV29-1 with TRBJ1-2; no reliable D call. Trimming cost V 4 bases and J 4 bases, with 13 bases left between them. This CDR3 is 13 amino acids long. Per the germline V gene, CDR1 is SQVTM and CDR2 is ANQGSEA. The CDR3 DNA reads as TGCAGCGTTGGATGGCAACCTCTCTATGGCTACACCTTC. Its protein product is CSVGWQPLYGYTF.

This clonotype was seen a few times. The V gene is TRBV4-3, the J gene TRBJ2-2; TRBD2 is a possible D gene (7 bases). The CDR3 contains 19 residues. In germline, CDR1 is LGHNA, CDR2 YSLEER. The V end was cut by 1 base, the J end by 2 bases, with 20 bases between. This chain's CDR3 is CASSQAGGGGQFNTGELFF. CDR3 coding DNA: TGCGCCAGCAGCCAAGCCGGAGGGGGGGGGCAATTTAACACCGGGGAGCTGTTTTTT.

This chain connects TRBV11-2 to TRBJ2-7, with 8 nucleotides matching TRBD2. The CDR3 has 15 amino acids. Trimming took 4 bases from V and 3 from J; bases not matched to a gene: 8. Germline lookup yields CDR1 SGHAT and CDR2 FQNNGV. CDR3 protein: CASSYSGLVRYEQYF. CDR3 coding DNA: TGTGCCAGCAGCTATTCGGGACTAGTCCGCTACGAGCAGTACTTC.

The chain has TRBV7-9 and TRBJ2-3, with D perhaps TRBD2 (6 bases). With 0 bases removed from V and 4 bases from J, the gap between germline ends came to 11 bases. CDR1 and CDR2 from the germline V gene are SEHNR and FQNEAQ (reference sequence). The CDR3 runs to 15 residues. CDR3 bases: TGTGCCAGCAGCTTAGCGGGAGGAGGGTCAGATACGCAGTATTTT. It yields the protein CASSLAGGGSDTQYF.

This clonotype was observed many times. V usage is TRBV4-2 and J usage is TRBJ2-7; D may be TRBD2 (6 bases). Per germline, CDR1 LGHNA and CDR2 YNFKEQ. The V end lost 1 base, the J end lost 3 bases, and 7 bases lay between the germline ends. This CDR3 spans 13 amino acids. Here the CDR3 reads CASSQGRDYEQYF. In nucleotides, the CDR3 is TGTGCCAGCAGCCAAGGGCGGGACTACGAGCAGTACTTC.

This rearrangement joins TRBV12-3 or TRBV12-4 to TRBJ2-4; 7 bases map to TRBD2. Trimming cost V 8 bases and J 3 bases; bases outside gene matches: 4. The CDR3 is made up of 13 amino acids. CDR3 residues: CASREAVKNIQYF. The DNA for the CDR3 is TGTGCCAGCCGGGAGGCGGTCAAAAACATTCAGTACTTC.

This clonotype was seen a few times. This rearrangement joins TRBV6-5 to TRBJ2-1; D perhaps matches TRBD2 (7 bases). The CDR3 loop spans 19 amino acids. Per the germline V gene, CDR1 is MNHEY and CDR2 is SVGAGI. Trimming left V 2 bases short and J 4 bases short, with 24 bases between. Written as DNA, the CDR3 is TGTGCCAGCAGTTACGTGGGGGGGACAATGGCGGGTGATTACAATGAGCAGTTCTTC. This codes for CASSYVGGTMAGDYNEQFF.

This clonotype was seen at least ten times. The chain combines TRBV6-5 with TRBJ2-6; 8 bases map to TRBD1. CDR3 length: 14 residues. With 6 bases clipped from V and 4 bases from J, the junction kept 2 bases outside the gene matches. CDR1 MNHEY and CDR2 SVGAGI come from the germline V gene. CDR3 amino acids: CASSRGHGANVLTF. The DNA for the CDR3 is TGTGCCAGCAGCAGGGGGCACGGGGCCAACGTCCTGACTTTC.

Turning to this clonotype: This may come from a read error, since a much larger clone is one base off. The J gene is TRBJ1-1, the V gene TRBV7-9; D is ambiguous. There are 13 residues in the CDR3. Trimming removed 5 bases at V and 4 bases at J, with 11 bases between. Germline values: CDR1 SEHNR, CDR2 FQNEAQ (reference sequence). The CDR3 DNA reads TGTGCCAGCAGCCCCCACATCCTCACTGAAGCTTTCTTT. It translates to CASSPHILTEAFF.

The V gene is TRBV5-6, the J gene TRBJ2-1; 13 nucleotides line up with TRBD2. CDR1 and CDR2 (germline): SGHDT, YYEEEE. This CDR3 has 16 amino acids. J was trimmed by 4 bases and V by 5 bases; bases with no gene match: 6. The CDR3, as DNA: TGTGCCAGCAGGCCGACTAGCGGGGGGCGATACAATGAGCAGTTCTTC. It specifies CASRPTSGGRYNEQFF.

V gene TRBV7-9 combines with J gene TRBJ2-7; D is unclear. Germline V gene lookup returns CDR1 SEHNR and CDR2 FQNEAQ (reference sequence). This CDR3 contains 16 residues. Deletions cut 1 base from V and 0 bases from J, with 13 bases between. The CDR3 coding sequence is TGTGCCAGCAGCTTAGTCGTTAGCCCGAGCTCCTACGAGCAGTACTTC. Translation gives CASSLVVSPSSYEQYF.

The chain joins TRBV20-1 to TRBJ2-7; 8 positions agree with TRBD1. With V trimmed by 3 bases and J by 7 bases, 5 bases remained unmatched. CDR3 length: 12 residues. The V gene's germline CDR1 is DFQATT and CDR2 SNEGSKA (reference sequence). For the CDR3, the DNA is TGCAGTGCTAGGCAGGGGGCGGGGGAGCAGTACGTC. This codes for CSARQGAGEQYV.

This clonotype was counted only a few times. This CDR3 is CSVEDTKGGNTIYF. In nucleotides, the CDR3 is TGCAGCGTTGAAGACACAAAAGGGGGAAACACCATATATTTT. V is TRBV29-1 and J is TRBJ1-3; D gene unclear. V dropped 0 bases and J dropped 4 bases, with 10 bases sitting between them. Germline CDR1 SQVTM, CDR2 ANQGSEA. The CDR3 loop spans 14 amino acids.

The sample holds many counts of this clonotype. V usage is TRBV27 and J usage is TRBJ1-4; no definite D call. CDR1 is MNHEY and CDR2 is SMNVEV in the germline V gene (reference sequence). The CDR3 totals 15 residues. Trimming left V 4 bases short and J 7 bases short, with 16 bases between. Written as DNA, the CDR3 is TGTGCCAGCAGTTCCGCGGGAGGGTCTCCTGAAAAACTGTTTTTT. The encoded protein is CASSSAGGSPEKLFF. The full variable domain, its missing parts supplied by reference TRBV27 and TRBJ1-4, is EAQVTQNPRYLITVTGKKLTVTCSQNMNHEYMSWYRQDPGLGLRQIYYSMNVEVTDKGDVPEGYKVSRKEKRNFPLILESPSPNQTSLYFCASSSAGGSPEKLFFGSGTQLSVL.

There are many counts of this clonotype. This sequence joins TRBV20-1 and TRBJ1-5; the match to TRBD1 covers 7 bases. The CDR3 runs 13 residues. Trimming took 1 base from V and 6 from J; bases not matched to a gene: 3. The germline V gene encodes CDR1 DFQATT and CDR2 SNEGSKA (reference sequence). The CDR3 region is CSARGQGVQPQHF. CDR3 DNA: TGCAGTGCTAGAGGACAGGGAGTTCAGCCCCAGCATTTT.

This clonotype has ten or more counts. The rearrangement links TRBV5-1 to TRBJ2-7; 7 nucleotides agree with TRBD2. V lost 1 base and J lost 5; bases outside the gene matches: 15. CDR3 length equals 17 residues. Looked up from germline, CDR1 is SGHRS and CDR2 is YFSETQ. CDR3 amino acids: CASSLPSGGFSTNEQYF. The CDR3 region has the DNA TGCGCCAGCAGCTTGCCGTCGGGGGGATTCTCCACCAACGAGCAGTACTTC.

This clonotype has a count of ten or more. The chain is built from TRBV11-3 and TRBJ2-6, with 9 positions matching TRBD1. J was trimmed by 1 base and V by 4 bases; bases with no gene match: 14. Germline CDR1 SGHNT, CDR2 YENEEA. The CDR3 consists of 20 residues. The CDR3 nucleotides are TGTGCCAGCAGCTCGGTAGAGGGACAGGGTTATTTGTCTGGGGCCAACGTCCTGACTTTC. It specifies CASSSVEGQGYLSGANVLTF.

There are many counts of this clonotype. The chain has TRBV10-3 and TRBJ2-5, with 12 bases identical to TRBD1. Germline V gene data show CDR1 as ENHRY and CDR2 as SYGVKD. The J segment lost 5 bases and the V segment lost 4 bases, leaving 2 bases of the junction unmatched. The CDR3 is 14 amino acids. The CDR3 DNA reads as TGTGCCATCAGTGCCGGGACAGGGGGCGAGACCCAGTACTTC. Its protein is CAISAGTGGETQYF.

The CDR3 reads CASSQDYGIPIYF. The CDR3 DNA reads as TGTGCCAGCAGCCAAGATTATGGGATCCCCATATATTTT. The J gene is TRBJ1-3, the V gene TRBV3-1; D not certain. Germline V gene data show CDR1 as LGHDT and CDR2 as YNNKEL (reference sequence). With 0 bases removed from V and 11 bases from J, the gap between germline ends came to 11 bases. The CDR3 runs to 13 residues.

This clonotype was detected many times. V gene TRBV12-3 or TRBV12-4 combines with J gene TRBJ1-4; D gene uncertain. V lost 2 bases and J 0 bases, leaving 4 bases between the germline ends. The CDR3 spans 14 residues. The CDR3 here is CASSLRTTNEKLFF. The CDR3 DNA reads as TGTGCCAGCAGTTTACGGACAACTAATGAAAAACTGTTTTTT.

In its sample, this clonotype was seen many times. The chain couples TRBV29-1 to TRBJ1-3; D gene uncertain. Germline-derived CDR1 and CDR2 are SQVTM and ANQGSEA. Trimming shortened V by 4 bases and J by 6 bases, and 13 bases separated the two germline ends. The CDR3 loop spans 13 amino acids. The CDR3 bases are TGCAGCGTTGCGGCGACAATAACAAACACCATATATTTT. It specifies CSVAATITNTIYF.

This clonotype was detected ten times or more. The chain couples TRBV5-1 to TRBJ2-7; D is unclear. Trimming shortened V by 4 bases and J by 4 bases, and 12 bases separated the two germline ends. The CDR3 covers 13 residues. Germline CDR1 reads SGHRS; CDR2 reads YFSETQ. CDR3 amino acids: CASSLVPQYEQYF. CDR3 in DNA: TGCGCCAGCAGCCTCGTCCCACAGTACGAGCAGTACTTC.

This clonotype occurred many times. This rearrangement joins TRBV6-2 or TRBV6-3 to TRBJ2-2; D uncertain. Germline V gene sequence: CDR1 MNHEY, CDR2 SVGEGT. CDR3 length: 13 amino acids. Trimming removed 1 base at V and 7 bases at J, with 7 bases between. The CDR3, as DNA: TGTGCCAGCAGTTACTTCAGTGGCGGGGAGCTGTTTTTT. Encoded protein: CASSYFSGGELFF.

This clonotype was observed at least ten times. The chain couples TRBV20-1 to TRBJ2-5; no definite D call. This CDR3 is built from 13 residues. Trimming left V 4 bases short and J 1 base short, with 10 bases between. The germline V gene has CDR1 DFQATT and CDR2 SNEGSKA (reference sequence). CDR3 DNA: TGCAGTGCTACCCCCGTAGCCCAAGAGACCCAGTACTTC. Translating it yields CSATPVAQETQYF.

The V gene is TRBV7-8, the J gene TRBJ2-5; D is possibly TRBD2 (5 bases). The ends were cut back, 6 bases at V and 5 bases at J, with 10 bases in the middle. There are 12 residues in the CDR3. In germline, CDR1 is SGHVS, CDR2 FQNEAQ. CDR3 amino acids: CASRHGGETQYF. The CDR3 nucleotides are TGTGCCAGCAGGCACGGAGGTGAGACCCAGTACTTC.

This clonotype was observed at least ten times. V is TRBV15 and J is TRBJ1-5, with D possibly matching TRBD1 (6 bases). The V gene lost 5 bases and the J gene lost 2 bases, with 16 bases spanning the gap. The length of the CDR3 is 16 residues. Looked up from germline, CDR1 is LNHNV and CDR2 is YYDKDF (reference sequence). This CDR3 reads CATSADRGRGNQPQHF. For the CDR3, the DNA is TGTGCCACCAGCGCGGACAGAGGAAGGGGCAATCAGCCCCAGCATTTT.

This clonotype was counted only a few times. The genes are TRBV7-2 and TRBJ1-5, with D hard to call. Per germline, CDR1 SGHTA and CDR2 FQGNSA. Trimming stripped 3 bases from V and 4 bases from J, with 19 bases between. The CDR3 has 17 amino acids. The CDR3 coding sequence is TGTGCCAGCAGCTTGGTCGGTGGGGTATCCCCGAATCAGCCCCAGCATTTT. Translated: CASSLVGGVSPNQPQHF.

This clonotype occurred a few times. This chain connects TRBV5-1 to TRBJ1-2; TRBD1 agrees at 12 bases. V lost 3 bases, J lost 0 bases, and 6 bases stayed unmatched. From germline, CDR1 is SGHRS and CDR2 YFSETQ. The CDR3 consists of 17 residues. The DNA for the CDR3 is TGCGCCAGCAGCTCGGGACAGGGGGCGGTTGCTAACTATGGCTACACCTTC. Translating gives CASSSGQGAVANYGYTF.

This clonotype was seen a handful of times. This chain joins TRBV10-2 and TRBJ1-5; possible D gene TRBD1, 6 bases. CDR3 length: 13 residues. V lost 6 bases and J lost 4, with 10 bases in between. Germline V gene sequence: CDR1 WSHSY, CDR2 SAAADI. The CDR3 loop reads CASRVTGNQPQHF. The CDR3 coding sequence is TGCGCCAGCAGAGTTACAGGGAATCAGCCCCAGCATTTT.